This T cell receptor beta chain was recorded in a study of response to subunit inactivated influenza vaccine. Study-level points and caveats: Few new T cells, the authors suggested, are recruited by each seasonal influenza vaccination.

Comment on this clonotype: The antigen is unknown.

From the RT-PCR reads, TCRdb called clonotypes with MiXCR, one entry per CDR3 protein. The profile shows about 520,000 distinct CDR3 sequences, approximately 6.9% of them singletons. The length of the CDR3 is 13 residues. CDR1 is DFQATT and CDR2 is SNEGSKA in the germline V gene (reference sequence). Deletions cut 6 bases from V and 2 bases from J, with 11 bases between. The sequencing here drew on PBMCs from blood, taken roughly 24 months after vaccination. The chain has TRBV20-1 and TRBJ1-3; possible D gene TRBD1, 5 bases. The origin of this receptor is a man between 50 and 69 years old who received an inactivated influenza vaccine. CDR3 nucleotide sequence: TGCAGTGCCCCAGGGTCTGCTGGAAACACCATATATTTT. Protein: CSAPGSAGNTIYF.